This T cell receptor beta chain was sequenced during a study of chronic HIV infection and antiretroviral therapy. TCRdb ran MiXCR on the 5' RACE reads and lists one entry per CDR3 protein. The data hold tens of thousands of distinct CDR3 sequences, with roughly 8% observed a single time. Germline trimming cut 1 base from V and 5 bases from J; bases unmatched to any gene: 5. The CDR3 totals 16 residues. Germline CDR1 DFQATT, CDR2 SNEGSKA (reference sequence). Sequencing input: peripheral blood. This clonotype was obtained from an adult who had HIV and had not received antiretroviral therapy, or was an uninfected healthy control (not recorded which). The chain recombines TRBV20-1 with TRBJ2-1; 13 nucleotides line up with TRBD2. CDR3 coding DNA: TGCAGTGCTAGAGTTCCGACTAGCGGGAGGAACAATGAGCAGTTCTTC. Translation: CSARVPTSGRNNEQFF.